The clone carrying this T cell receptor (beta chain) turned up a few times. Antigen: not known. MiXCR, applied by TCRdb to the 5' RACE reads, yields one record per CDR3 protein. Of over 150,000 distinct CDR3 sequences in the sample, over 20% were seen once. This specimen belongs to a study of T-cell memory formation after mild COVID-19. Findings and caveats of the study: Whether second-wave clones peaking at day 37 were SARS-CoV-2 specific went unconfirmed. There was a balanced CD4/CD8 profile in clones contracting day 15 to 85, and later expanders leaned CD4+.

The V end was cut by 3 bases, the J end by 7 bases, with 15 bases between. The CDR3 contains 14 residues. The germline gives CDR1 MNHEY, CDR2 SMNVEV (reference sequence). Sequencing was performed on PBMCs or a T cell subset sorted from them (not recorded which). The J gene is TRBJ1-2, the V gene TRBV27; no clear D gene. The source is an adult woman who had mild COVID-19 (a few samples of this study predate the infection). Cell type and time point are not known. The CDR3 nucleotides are TGTGCCAGCAGTTTCGACTTATCAGGTCTTGGCTACACCTTC. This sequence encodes CASSFDLSGLGYTF.